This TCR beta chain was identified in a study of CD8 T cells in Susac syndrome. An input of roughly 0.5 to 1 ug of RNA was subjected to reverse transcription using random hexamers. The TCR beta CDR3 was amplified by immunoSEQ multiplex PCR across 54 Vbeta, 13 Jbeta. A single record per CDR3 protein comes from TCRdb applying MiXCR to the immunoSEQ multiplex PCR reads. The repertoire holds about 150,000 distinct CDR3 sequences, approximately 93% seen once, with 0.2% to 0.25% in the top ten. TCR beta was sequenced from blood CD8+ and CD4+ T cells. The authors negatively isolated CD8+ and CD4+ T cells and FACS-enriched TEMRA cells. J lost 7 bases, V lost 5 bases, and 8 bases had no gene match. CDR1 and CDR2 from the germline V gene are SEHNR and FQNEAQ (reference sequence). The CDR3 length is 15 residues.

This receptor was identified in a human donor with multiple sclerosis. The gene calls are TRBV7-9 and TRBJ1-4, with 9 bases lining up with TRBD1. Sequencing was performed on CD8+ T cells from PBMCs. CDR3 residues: CASSVPGQGPEKLFF. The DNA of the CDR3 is TGTGCCAGCAGCGTACCGGGACAGGGCCCTGAAAAACTGTTTTTT.